This entry concerns a single T cell receptor (beta chain). Generated by immunoSEQ multiplex PCR, the TCRdb table keeps only in-frame clones and is missing some. The table includes roughly 7,100 clones, about 86% detected once. These data belong to a study of PD-1 blockade in classical Hodgkin lymphoma. The CDR3 totals 16 residues. The V segment lost 6 bases and the J segment 2 bases; nucleotides outside the gene matches: 11. CDR1 and CDR2 from the germline V gene are MNHEY and SMNVEV (reference sequence). As for time point: cycle 4 day 1 (C4D1), after five to seven weeks of nivolumab. In every patient, relapse followed autologous stem cell transplantation, while exposure to brentuximab vedotin differed.

The material was peripheral blood mononuclear cells (PBMCs), obtained before the fourth cycle of nivolumab. The receptor was isolated from a human donor with classical Hodgkin lymphoma. This sequence joins TRBV27 and TRBJ2-3, with 7 bases identical to TRBD1. CDR3 bases: TGTGCCAGCAGCCGATCGGACAGGCGATTCACAGATACGCAGTATTTT. It encodes CASSRSDRRFTDTQYF.